These 6 T cell receptor beta chains share one sample of origin, sequenced in a study of Ad26.COV2.S vaccination and SARS-CoV-2 variants. Indicated treatment: roughly 18 received Ad26.COV2.S at low or high dose, single or two shots; several received placebo; per-sample allocation not given. Samples analyzed were those drawn on day 63 after the first vaccine or placebo injection. TCRdb's copy holds only in-frame clones and misses some; the assay was immunoSEQ multiplex PCR. This sample has 200,000 to 300,000 clones, with around nine tenths found just once. Sequenced here: peripheral blood, sampled in a trial of Ad26.COV2.S vaccine versus placebo. The receptors stem from a person between 18 and 65 years old who received the Ad26.COV2.S COVID-19 vaccine or a placebo.

This sequence joins TRBV11-3 and TRBJ2-1; TRBD2 might be the D (7 bases). V lost 8 bases and J 0 bases, leaving 17 bases between the germline ends. CDR1 is SGHNT, CDR2 YENEEA, per germline. The CDR3 is 16 residues long. In DNA form, the CDR3 reads TGTGCCAGCCGCCGGGGCGGGGGCAGCTCCTACAATGAGCAGTTCTTC. It specifies CASRRGGGSSYNEQFF. The complete variable domain, with remaining parts taken from reference TRBV11-3 and TRBJ2-1, reads EAGVVQSPRYKIIEKKQPVAFWCNPISGHNTLYWYLQNLGQGPELLIRYENEEAVDDSQLPKDRFSAERLKGVDSTLKIQPAELGDSAVYLCASRRGGGSSYNEQFFGPGTRLTVL.

CDR3 DNA: TGTGCCAGCAGCTCACATCCTAGCACAGATACGCAGTATTTT. Protein sequence: CASSSHPSTDTQYF. The chain is built from TRBV9 and TRBJ2-3; D not resolved. The CDR3 is 14 residues long. Germline CDR1 SGDLS, CDR2 YYNGEE. Trimming cost V 4 bases and J 0 bases, with 9 bases left between them.

The rearrangement joins TRBV4-3 to TRBJ2-1; 7 nucleotides line up with TRBD2. This CDR3 region has 17 residues. Germline V lookup: CDR1 LGHNA, CDR2 YSLEER. The V and J ends lost 0 bases and 4 bases, in that order; junction bases with no gene match: 9. CDR3 loop: CASSQDEGREWYNEQFF. In DNA form, the CDR3 reads TGCGCCAGCAGCCAAGACGAAGGGCGGGAGTGGTACAATGAGCAGTTCTTC.

The rearrangement links TRBV4-3 to TRBJ1-1; unclear D gene. Germline V gene sequence: CDR1 LGHNA, CDR2 YSLEER. Between the trimmed V and J ends, which lost 1 base and 5 bases, there was a span of 14 bases. This CDR3 comprises 15 residues. CDR3 sequence reads: CASSQAAAVGTEAFF. The DNA for the CDR3 is TGCGCCAGCAGCCAAGCAGCGGCAGTGGGTACTGAAGCTTTCTTT.

The count of this clone is one. J is TRBJ1-2 and V is TRBV7-9; possibly TRBD1 for D (6 bases). The CDR3 spans 12 residues. The V end lost 11 bases, the J end lost 8 bases, and 18 bases lay between the germline ends. From germline, CDR1 is SEHNR and CDR2 FQNEAQ (reference sequence). The DNA of the CDR3 is TGTGCCTCCCCTTCAGGGGCAGAGGGCTACACCTTC. Amino acid sequence: CASPSGAEGYTF.

This sequence joins TRBV13 and TRBJ1-4; TRBD1 agrees at 8 bases. J gave up 5 bases and V 5 bases, and 10 bases lay outside the gene matches. This CDR3 comprises 16 residues. Germline V gene data show CDR1 as PRHDT and CDR2 as FYEKMQ (reference sequence). The DNA of the CDR3 is TGTGCCAGCAGCCAGGGAACAGGGGGGCTAAATGAAAAACTGTTTTTT. It is translated as CASSQGTGGLNEKLFF.